These T cell receptor beta chains were read from a single sample in a study of control samples from healthy donors and cancer patients. TCRdb's copy holds only in-frame clones and misses some; the assay was immunoSEQ multiplex PCR. The sample lists about 160,000 clones, about 87% occurring once. Input material: blood. These receptors originate from a man in his thirties or forties in good health. Both conserved end residues are part of each CDR3. The D gene is left open where the match is weak. Size values are once, few and many counts, or a class for expanded clones, and some rows have none.

length: 14; J: TRBJ2-5; D: TRBD2; V: TRBV20-1; size: .; DNA: TGCAGTGCTAGTCTGACTAGCGGTGAAAAGACCCAGTACTTC; CDR3: CSASLTSGEKTQYF
length: 14; J: TRBJ2-2; D: .; V: TRBV19; size: .; DNA: TGTGCCAGTAGTATAGATACCCTGCCCGGGGAGCTGTTTTTT; CDR3: CASSIDTLPGELFF
length: 15; J: TRBJ1-1; D: TRBD1; V: TRBV6-5; size: .; DNA: TGTGCCAGCAGCCGAACTTTTACAGGGGGCACTGAAGCTTTCTTT; CDR3: CASSRTFTGGTEAFF
length: 17; J: TRBJ2-2; D: TRBD2; V: TRBV4-1; size: once; DNA: TGCGCCAGCAGCCTCAAAACGGGACTAGGGAGGGCCGGGGAGCTGTTTTTT; CDR3: CASSLKTGLGRAGELFF
length: 9; J: TRBJ2-3; D: .; V: TRBV2; size: .; DNA: TGTGCCAGCGGGGATACGCAGTATTTT; CDR3: CASGDTQYF
length: 12; J: TRBJ1-1; D: .; V: TRBV6-5; size: .; DNA: TGTGCCAGCAGGAACCGGGACCCAGTGTCTTTCTTT; CDR3: CASRNRDPVSFF
length: 13; J: TRBJ1-5; D: .; V: TRBV7-2; size: .; DNA: TGTGCCAGCAGCTTAGCGCAAGGGCAGCCCCAGCATTTT; CDR3: CASSLAQGQPQHF
length: 13; J: TRBJ2-3; D: .; V: TRBV7-9; size: .; DNA: TGTGCCAGCAACCCCCAGGGCACAGATACGCAGTATTTT; CDR3: CASNPQGTDTQYF
length: 15; J: TRBJ2-1; D: TRBD1; V: TRBV6-5; size: .; DNA: TGTGCCAGCAGTCCGCAACAGGGGGCGCAGAATGAGCAGTTCTTC; CDR3: CASSPQQGAQNEQFF
length: 13; J: TRBJ2-3; D: .; V: TRBV29-1; size: .; DNA: TGCAGCGTATATGGGTTAGGCACAGATACGCAGTATTTT; CDR3: CSVYGLGTDTQYF
length: 14; J: TRBJ2-3; D: .; V: TRBV27; size: .; DNA: TGTGCCAGCACCGGGACCCCTTCCACAGATACGCAGTATTTT; CDR3: CASTGTPSTDTQYF
length: 15; J: TRBJ2-1; D: TRBD2; V: TRBV7-2; size: .; DNA: TGTGCCAGCAGCTCGTCTCTAGCGGGAGGGCCTGAGCAGTTCTTC; CDR3: CASSSSLAGGPEQFF
length: 12; J: TRBJ1-1; D: .; V: TRBV11-3; size: .; DNA: TGTGCCAGCAGCTTGGGGCAGGGCCCGGCTTTCTTT; CDR3: CASSLGQGPAFF
length: 15; J: TRBJ1-6; D: TRBD1; V: TRBV5-1; size: .; DNA: TGCGCCAGCAGCTTGTCAGGACAGGGGAACTCACCCCTCCACTTT; CDR3: CASSLSGQGNSPLHF
length: 14; J: TRBJ2-1; D: .; V: TRBV10-3; size: .; DNA: TGTGCCATCGCGGCCACATCAACCTACAATGAGCAGTTCTTC; CDR3: CAIAATSTYNEQFF
length: 15; J: TRBJ1-2; D: .; V: TRBV4-2; size: .; DNA: TGTGCCAGCAGTCTCCCCCGGCAGGGAGTCTTGGGCTACACCTTC; CDR3: CASSLPRQGVLGYTF